One and the same sample provided the 10 T cell receptor beta chains below, sequenced in a study of shared clonotypes between healthy human individuals. Assay: immunoSEQ multiplex PCR; the TCRdb copy retains only in-frame clones and omits some. The profile shows about 600,000 clones, around 80% of them singletons. The specimen sequenced was PBMCs. The receptors come from a woman aged 40 to 50 in good health. Some clones in this sample may be carry-over from other donors' samples.

In its sample, this clone was seen once. The V and J genes are TRBV30 and TRBJ1-1; D not certain. Germline V lookup: CDR1 GTSNPN, CDR2 SVGIG (reference sequence). The V gene lost 4 bases and the J gene lost 1 base, with 19 bases spanning the gap. This CDR3 has 16 residues. The CDR3, as DNA: TGTGCCTGGAACGGACCCTCCTCTTCAGAGAACACTGAAGCTTTCTTT. This codes for CAWNGPSSSENTEAFF. The full variable domain, completed using reference TRBV30 and TRBJ1-1, is SQTIHQWPATLVQPVGSPLSLECTVEGTSNPNLYWYRQAAGRGLQLLFYSVGIGQISSEVPQNLSASRPQDRQFILSSKKLLLSDSGFYLCAWNGPSSSENTEAFFGQGTRLTVV.

The chain is built from TRBV15 and TRBJ2-3, with 8 nucleotides matching TRBD2. The V segment lost 0 bases and the J segment 0 bases; nucleotides outside the gene matches: 8. Germline assignment: CDR1 LNHNV and CDR2 YYDKDF (reference sequence). This CDR3 is 18 amino acids long. The CDR3: CATSRDRYSGTSTDTQYF. The CDR3 DNA follows: TGTGCCACCAGCAGAGATAGGTATAGCGGGACGAGCACAGATACGCAGTATTTT.

This sequence joins TRBV28 and TRBJ2-7, with 7 bases fitting TRBD1. V gave up 5 bases and J gave up 2 bases; unmatched junction bases: 9. CDR3 length equals 15 residues. Looked up from germline, CDR1 is MDHEN and CDR2 is SYDVKM. The CDR3 loop reads CASSPWTGRTYEQYF. DNA for the CDR3: TGTGCCAGCAGTCCTTGGACAGGTAGAACCTACGAGCAGTACTTC.

The chain employs TRBV5-1 and TRBJ2-7; TRBD1 matches 10 bases. The CDR3 has 17 amino acids. V shed 0 bases and J 2 bases; nucleotides not matched to a gene: 8. CDR1 is SGHRS and CDR2 is YFSETQ in the germline V gene. The CDR3 here is CASSLASGGTGAYEQYF. The CDR3 DNA reads TGCGCCAGCAGCTTGGCCTCGGGCGGGACAGGGGCCTACGAGCAGTACTTC.

J is TRBJ2-5 and V is TRBV7-2, with D perhaps being TRBD1 or TRBD2 (5 bases each). Germline V gives CDR1 SGHTA, CDR2 FQGNSA. This CDR3 has 14 amino acids. V was cut by 7 bases and J by 4 bases, with 16 bases left in between. The CDR3 sequence: CASTQTSGGETQYF. For the CDR3, the DNA is TGTGCCAGCACTCAGACATCTGGGGGAGAGACCCAGTACTTC.

This clone was counted once. V is TRBV4-3 and J is TRBJ1-1; TRBD1 aligns across 8 bases. This CDR3 is 13 amino acids long. Germline lookup yields CDR1 LGHNA and CDR2 YSLEER. The junction had 6 bases not matched to a gene; V was cut back by 1 base and J by 11 bases. CDR3 in DNA: TGCGCCAGCAGCCAAGGTTGGACAGGGCTCGCTTTCTTT. This encodes CASSQGWTGLAFF.

The chain uses TRBV11-2 and TRBJ2-7; 8 positions match TRBD1. The junction had 8 bases not matched to a gene; V was cut back by 7 bases and J by 0 bases. The CDR3 runs to 15 residues. The V gene's germline CDR1 is SGHAT and CDR2 FQNNGV. The CDR3, as DNA: TGTGCCAGCACCGGACTCAGGGGGCGCTCCTACGAGCAGTACTTC. This gives the protein CASTGLRGRSYEQYF.

This clone was picked up many times. The V gene is TRBV2, the J gene TRBJ1-2, with TRBD1 matching 7 bases. The V and J ends lost 8 bases and 4 bases, in that order; junction bases with no gene match: 19. This CDR3 region has 17 residues. The germline gives CDR1 SNHLY, CDR2 FYNNEI. This chain's CDR3 is CASDGRGTTGRVYGYTF. The CDR3, as DNA: TGTGCCAGCGATGGGAGGGGAACGACAGGGCGGGTCTATGGCTACACCTTC.

The rearrangement joins TRBV21-1 to TRBJ2-7; the D call TRBD1 from the table was never checked on the DNA. TRBV21-1 is described as a pseudogene. The CDR3 has 19 residues. This chain's CDR3 is CASSKALLRTGDNTYEQYF. The DNA for the CDR3 is TGTGCCAGCAGCAAAGCGCTTCTTAGGACAGGGGATAACACCTACGAGCAGTACTTC.

The gene calls are TRBV10-2 and TRBJ1-5, with unresolved D. This CDR3 has 15 amino acids. V shed 4 bases and J shed 4 bases, with 14 bases lying between them. Germline loops: CDR1 WSHSY, CDR2 SAAADI. For the CDR3, the DNA is TGCGCCAGCAGTGTCTCCTCGGGGTATAATCAGCCCCAGCATTTT. This codes for CASSVSSGYNQPQHF.